This TCR beta chain was sequenced during a study of blood T cell repertoires in COVID-19. Study as a whole: Sites in the United States, Italy and Spain provided acute and convalescent COVID-19 samples. T cells, B-cell-depleted T cells, or PBMCs provided the cDNA or gDNA that served as material.

Per the study methods: Amplification with reference gene primers provided the estimates of nucleated cell counts. Sequenced by immunoSEQ multiplex PCR; TCRdb stores in-frame clones only, minus some. The V and J calls and clone size were taken over from that table, and D and trimming were inferred from the DNA. Of roughly 71,000 clones in the sample, roughly 85% were seen once. Germline loops: CDR1 SGHRS, CDR2 YFSETQ. With 3 bases removed from V and 0 bases from J, the gap between germline ends came to 9 bases. This CDR3 has 14 amino acids. Sequenced input: peripheral blood. The receptor was isolated from a man aged 45-60 years with acute or convalescent COVID-19. The V gene is TRBV5-1, the J gene TRBJ1-1, with TRBD1 as a possible D gene (5 bases). CDR3 nucleotide sequence: TGCGCCAGCAGCTCTCAGACAGTGAACACTGAAGCTTTCTTT. It codes for CASSSQTVNTEAFF.